This T cell receptor beta chain was identified in a study of regulatory T cells in long-lasting Graves disease. Study summary: Graves' patients diagnosed newly had used antithyroid drugs under 3 months.

Germline V gene lookup returns CDR1 SGHAT and CDR2 FQNNGV. This CDR3 has 16 residues. Trimming pared 2 bases from V and 3 bases from J, leaving 14 bases between. The time point: newly diagnosed GD, antithyroid drugs for less than 3 months. PBMCs provided the RNA from which the TCR library was made. CDR3-region Arm-PCR and iRepertoire HTBI primers produced the TCR beta libraries. TCRdb re-derived calls from the multiplex PCR reads in MiXCR, one entry per CDR3 protein. The sample shows 450,000 to 600,000 distinct CDR3 sequences, approximately 12% of them seen only once. The sample also formed part of further work on T cells in Graves' hyperthyroidism and ophthalmopathy. That paper adds: Most thyroid clonotypes with frequency above 0.001 were detected in blood. Stable hyperthyroidism was separated from ophthalmopathy by a model based on 13 V-J features.

This chain uses TRBV11-2 with TRBJ2-1, with D possibly being TRBD1 or TRBD2 (5 bases each). The starting material was peripheral blood mononuclear cells (PBMCs), obtained at new diagnosis, from a patient treated with antithyroid drugs. This TCR came from a man under 40 with Graves disease. The CDR3 sequence: CASSLRGEGIYNEQFF. The CDR3 bases are TGTGCCAGCAGCTTAAGGGGAGAGGGAATCTACAATGAGCAGTTCTTC.